This T cell receptor (beta chain) came from a study of T cells of healthy individuals. Only a few counts were recorded for this clonotype. The length of the CDR3 is 15 residues. CDR1 and CDR2 (germline): KGHSH, LQKENI. V was cut by 3 bases and J by 5 bases, with 17 bases left in between. TCRdb re-analysed the 5' RACE reads in MiXCR, keeping a single row per CDR3 protein. Among about 96,000 distinct CDR3 sequences listed, 15% to 20% were seen once. The rearrangement joins TRBV18 to TRBJ2-7; D unresolved. The TCR sequence derives from a human donor in good health. CDR3 bases: TGTGCCAGCTCACCGACGACGGCAGGTGGCAACGAGCAGTACTTC. Amino acids: CASSPTTAGGNEQYF.